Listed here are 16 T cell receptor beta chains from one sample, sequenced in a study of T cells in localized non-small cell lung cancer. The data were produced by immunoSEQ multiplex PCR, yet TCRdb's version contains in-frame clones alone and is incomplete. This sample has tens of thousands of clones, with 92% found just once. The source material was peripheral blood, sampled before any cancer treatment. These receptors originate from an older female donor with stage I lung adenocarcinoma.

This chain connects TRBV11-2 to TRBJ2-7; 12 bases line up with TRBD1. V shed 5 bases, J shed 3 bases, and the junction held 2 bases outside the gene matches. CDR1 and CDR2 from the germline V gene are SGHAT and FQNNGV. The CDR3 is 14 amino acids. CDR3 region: CASSRDRGLYEQYF. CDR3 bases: TGTGCCAGCAGCCGGGACAGGGGGCTCTACGAGCAGTACTTC.

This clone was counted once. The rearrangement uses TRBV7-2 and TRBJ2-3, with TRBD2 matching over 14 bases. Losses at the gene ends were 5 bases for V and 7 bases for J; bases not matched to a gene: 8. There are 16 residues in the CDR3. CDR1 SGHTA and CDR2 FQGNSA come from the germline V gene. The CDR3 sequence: CASSPMGLAGVNTQYF. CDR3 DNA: TGTGCCAGCAGCCCTATGGGACTAGCGGGGGTAAATACGCAGTATTTT.

The CDR3 region is CASSLGLAGGNSYNEQFF. DNA of the CDR3: TGTGCCAGCAGCTTAGGACTAGCGGGGGGAAACTCCTACAATGAGCAGTTCTTC. V is TRBV13 and J is TRBJ2-1, with 12 positions matching TRBD2. The CDR3 contains 18 residues. Germline V gives CDR1 PRHDT, CDR2 FYEKMQ (reference sequence). The junction had 3 bases not matched to a gene; V was cut back by 0 bases and J by 0 bases.

The CDR3 loop reads CASSLGLSGDQPQHF. The CDR3, as DNA: TGCGCCAGCAGCTTGGGACTAAGTGGCGATCAGCCCCAGCATTTT. The chain recombines TRBV5-1 with TRBJ1-5; no clear D. Germline assignment: CDR1 SGHRS and CDR2 YFSETQ. This CDR3 has 15 residues. Trimming shortened V by 0 bases and J by 5 bases, and 12 bases separated the two germline ends.

The CDR3 is CASSSLSLGQGHSPLHF. CDR3 nucleotide sequence: TGTGCCAGCAGCTCTCTCAGCTTGGGACAGGGGCATTCACCCCTCCACTTT. The V and J genes are TRBV7-9 and TRBJ1-6; 10 bases agree with TRBD1. The CDR3 is 17 residues long. Germline V gene data show CDR1 as SEHNR and CDR2 as FQNEAQ (reference sequence). The junction had 11 bases not matched to a gene; V was cut back by 4 bases and J by 8 bases.

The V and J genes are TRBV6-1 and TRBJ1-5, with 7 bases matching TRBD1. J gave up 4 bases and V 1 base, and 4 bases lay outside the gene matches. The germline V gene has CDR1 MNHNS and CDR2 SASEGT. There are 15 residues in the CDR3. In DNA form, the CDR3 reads TGTGCCAGCAGTGAAGGACAGGGCCTAAATCAGCCCCAGCATTTT. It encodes CASSEGQGLNQPQHF.

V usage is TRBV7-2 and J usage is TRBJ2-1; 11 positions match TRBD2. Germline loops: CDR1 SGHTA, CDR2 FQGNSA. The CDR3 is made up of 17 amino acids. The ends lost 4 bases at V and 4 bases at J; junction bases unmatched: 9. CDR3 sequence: CASSYSGGASGYNEQFF. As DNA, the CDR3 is TGTGCCAGCAGCTATAGCGGGGGGGCCTCAGGTTACAATGAGCAGTTCTTC.

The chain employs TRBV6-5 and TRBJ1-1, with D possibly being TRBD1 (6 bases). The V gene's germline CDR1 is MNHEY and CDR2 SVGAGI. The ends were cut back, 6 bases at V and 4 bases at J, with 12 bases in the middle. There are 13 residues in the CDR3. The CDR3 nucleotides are TGTGCCAGCAGCCGACAGGTGAGCACTGAAGCTTTCTTT. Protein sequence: CASSRQVSTEAFF.

CDR3 DNA sequence: TGTGCCAGCAGCCAGGACGGGACGGTCTCCTACGAGCAGTACTTC. Protein product: CASSQDGTVSYEQYF. The chain links TRBV5-6 to TRBJ2-7; tentatively, D is TRBD1 or TRBD2 (5 bases each). The CDR3 has 15 residues. Germline values: CDR1 SGHDT, CDR2 YYEEEE. V was trimmed by 4 bases and J by 0 bases, leaving 14 bases between them.

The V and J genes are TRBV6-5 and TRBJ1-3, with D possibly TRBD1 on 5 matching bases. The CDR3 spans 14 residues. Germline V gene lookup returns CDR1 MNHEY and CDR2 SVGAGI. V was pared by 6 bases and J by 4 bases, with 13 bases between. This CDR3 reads CASSQRPGGNTIYF. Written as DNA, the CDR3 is TGTGCCAGCAGCCAGCGCCCAGGGGGAAACACCATATATTTT.

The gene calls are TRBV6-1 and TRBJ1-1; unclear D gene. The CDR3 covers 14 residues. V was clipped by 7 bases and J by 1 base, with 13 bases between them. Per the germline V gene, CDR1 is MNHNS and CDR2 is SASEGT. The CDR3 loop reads CASTQDPGNTEAFF. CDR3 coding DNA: TGTGCCAGCACCCAGGACCCCGGGAACACTGAAGCTTTCTTT.

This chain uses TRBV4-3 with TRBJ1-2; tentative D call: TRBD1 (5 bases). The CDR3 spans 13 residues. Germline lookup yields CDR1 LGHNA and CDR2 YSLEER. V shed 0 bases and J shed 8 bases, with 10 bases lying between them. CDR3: CASSQDQGWGYTF. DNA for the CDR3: TGCGCCAGCAGCCAAGATCAGGGCTGGGGCTACACCTTC.

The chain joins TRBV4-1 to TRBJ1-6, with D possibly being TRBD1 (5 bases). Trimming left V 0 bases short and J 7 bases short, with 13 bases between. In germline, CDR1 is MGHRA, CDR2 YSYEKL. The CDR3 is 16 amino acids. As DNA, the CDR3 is TGCGCCAGCAGCCAAGACGGGCAGGGTAGGAATTCACCCCTCCACTTT. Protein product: CASSQDGQGRNSPLHF.

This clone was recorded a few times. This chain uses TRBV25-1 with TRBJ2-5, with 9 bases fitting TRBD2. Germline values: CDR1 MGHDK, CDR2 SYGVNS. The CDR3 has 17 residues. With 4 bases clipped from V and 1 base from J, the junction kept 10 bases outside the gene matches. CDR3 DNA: TGTGCCAGCAGTGGGGGCGGGGGGGCTTTTATCCAAGAGACCCAGTACTTC. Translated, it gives CASSGGGGAFIQETQYF.

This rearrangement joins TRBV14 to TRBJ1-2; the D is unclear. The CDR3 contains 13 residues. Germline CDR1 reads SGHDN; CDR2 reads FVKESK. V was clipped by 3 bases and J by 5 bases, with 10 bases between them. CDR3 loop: CASSHTRFYGYTF. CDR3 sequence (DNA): TGTGCCAGCAGCCATACCAGATTTTATGGCTACACCTTC.

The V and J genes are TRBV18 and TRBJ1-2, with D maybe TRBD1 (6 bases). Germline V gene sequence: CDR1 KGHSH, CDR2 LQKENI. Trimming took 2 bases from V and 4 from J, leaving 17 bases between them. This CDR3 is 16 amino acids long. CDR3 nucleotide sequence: TGTGCCAGCTCACCAGGCCAGGGGTCCCCTTCCTATGGCTACACCTTC. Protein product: CASSPGQGSPSYGYTF.